The rows below give T cell receptor beta chains drawn from one sample of a study of T cells expressing NK-cell markers. TCRdb reprocessed the 5' RACE reads; each CDR3 protein has one entry and no DNA is given. The sample totals 300,000 to 500,000 distinct CDR3 sequences. Sequencing was performed on blood T cells: a sorted CD56 or NKG2C T cell subset, CD4+ or CD8+ T cells, or bulk PBMC T cells (not recorded which). The receptor set was obtained from a woman aged 45 to 65 in good health. Each CDR3 is given with its conserved first and last residue.

>TRBV4-1|TRBJ2-2
CASSPGGSGTPTGELFF
>TRBV29-1|TRBJ1-3
CSVRESSGNTIYF
>TRBV18|TRBJ1-4
CASSPDQRTNEKLFF
>TRBV2|TRBJ2-1
CASSEPGVSGRASFEQFF
>TRBV5-1|TRBJ2-5
CASSLAESGRAQKETQYF
>TRBV14|TRBJ2-5
CASSQVGVNQETQYF
>TRBV27|TRBJ2-4
CASSGFGGKNIQYF
>TRBV29-1|TRBJ2-5
CSVERNRRETQYF
>TRBV20-1|TRBJ2-7
CSARVGTGSYEQYF
>TRBV5-1|TRBJ2-1
CASGLSEGEQFF
>TRBV27|TRBJ2-1
CASSADRVRNEQFF
>TRBV28|TRBJ2-7
CASTSLRLAASYEQYF
>TRBV29-1|TRBJ2-1
CRAAASHNEQFF
>TRBV20-1|TRBJ1-4
CSARAETGYGEKLFF
>TRBV20-1|TRBJ1-1
CSANRGLTEAFF